These 22 T cell receptor beta chains originate from one sample sequenced in a study of T-cell memory formation after mild COVID-19. MiXCR, run by TCRdb on the 5' RACE reads, gives a single entry per CDR3 protein. Seen here are around 450,000 distinct CDR3 sequences, around 24% observed once, and the top ten hold around 9.5%. Sample: PBMCs or a T cell subset sorted from them (not recorded which). Receptors originate from an adult woman who had mild COVID-19 (a few samples of this study predate the infection). Cell type and time point are not known.

The genes are TRBV18 and TRBJ1-2; 12 nucleotides agree with TRBD1. The CDR3 sequence is 14 residues long. The trim removed 3 bases at V and 8 bases at J, leaving 4 bases unmatched. Germline CDR1 reads KGHSH; CDR2 reads LQKENI. The CDR3 bases are TGTGCCAGCTCACCTTTAGGGACAGGGGGCGGCTACACCTTC. Translating it yields CASSPLGTGGGYTF.

This clonotype has more than one count but fewer than ten. V is TRBV6-2 or TRBV6-3 and J is TRBJ1-3; D unresolved. V dropped 0 bases and J dropped 5 bases, with 11 bases sitting between them. The V gene's germline CDR1 is MNHEY and CDR2 SVGEGT. The CDR3 is 15 amino acids. CDR3 bases: TGTGCCAGCAGTTACTCCGGCGAGGAACGAAACACCATATATTTT. Its translation: CASSYSGEERNTIYF.

The rearrangement uses TRBV5-1 and TRBJ1-2; D is ambiguous. V was trimmed by 1 base and J by 0 bases, leaving 7 bases between them. The V gene's germline CDR1 is SGHRS and CDR2 YFSETQ. The CDR3 is made up of 14 amino acids. The CDR3 protein is CASSLQDSNYGYTF. The CDR3 DNA is TGCGCCAGCAGCTTGCAGGATTCTAACTATGGCTACACCTTC.

Notes on this clonotype: This may be a read error, as it is one base from a much larger clone. The V and J genes are TRBV9 and TRBJ1-2, with D perhaps TRBD1 (6 bases). The length of the CDR3 is 15 residues. CDR1 and CDR2 (germline): SGDLS, YYNGEE. Trimming removed 3 bases at V and 6 bases at J, with 18 bases between. The CDR3 region is CASSAEGDKTHGYTF. The CDR3 bases are TGTGCCAGCAGCGCAGAGGGGGACAAGACCCATGGCTACACCTTC.

In this sample, this clonotype turned up a few times. This rearrangement joins TRBV7-3 to TRBJ1-1, with D uncertain. V was shortened by 1 base and J by 0 bases, with 6 bases between the two germline ends. Germline V lookup: CDR1 SGHTA, CDR2 FQGTGA. The CDR3 has 14 residues. CDR3 residues: CASSLNGVNTEAFF. The DNA for the CDR3 is TGTGCCAGCAGCTTAAACGGGGTGAACACTGAAGCTTTCTTT.

This clonotype was recorded at least ten times. This chain joins TRBV29-1 and TRBJ2-1; 7 positions match TRBD2. V lost 4 bases, J lost 2 bases, and 5 bases stayed unmatched. The CDR3 totals 14 residues. Germline V lookup: CDR1 SQVTM, CDR2 ANQGSEA. CDR3 protein: CSVVGGGTYNEQFF. In DNA, the CDR3 is TGCAGCGTTGTGGGCGGGGGTACCTACAATGAGCAGTTCTTC.

The chain recombines TRBV27 with TRBJ2-1; the match to TRBD1 covers 10 bases. The germline V gene has CDR1 MNHEY and CDR2 SMNVEV (reference sequence). The CDR3 consists of 16 residues. V was clipped by 5 bases and J by 6 bases; unmatched bases: 10. In DNA, the CDR3 is TGTGCCAGCAGTCTCTTTTCGGGACAGGGGAGCAATGAGCAGTTCTTC. It specifies CASSLFSGQGSNEQFF.

This clonotype is medium-sized. The V call is TRBV7-8, the J call TRBJ2-3; TRBD2 matches 7 bases. The CDR3 loop spans 15 amino acids. The germline V gene has CDR1 SGHVS and CDR2 FQNEAQ. V lost 5 bases and J lost 3; bases outside the gene matches: 8. CDR3 region: CASSPRNSGTDTQYF. CDR3 bases: TGTGCCAGCAGCCCCAGAAATAGCGGGACAGATACGCAGTATTTT.

This clonotype came up many times. The chain employs TRBV30 and TRBJ1-1, with 9 bases lining up with TRBD1. CDR3 length: 11 amino acids. The V gene end was trimmed by 7 bases and the J gene end by 7 bases; junction bases not matched to a gene: 4. Per the germline V gene, CDR1 is GTSNPN and CDR2 is SVGIG (reference sequence). DNA for the CDR3: TGTGCCTCACGACAGGGGGGTGAAGCTTTCTTT. It specifies CASRQGGEAFF.

The CDR3 here is CASSLGTPLDEQFF. CDR3 DNA sequence: TGTGCCAGCAGCCTAGGGACCCCCTTGGATGAGCAGTTCTTC. This chain links TRBV9 with TRBJ2-1; D possibly uses TRBD1 or TRBD2 (5 bases each). The CDR3 spans 14 residues. Germline CDR1 and CDR2: SGDLS and YYNGEE. V lost 4 bases, J lost 8 bases, and 16 bases lay in between. The full variable domain, in which reference TRBV9 and TRBJ2-1 provide the parts outside the CDR3, is DSGVTQTPKHLITATGQRVTLRCSPRSGDLSVYWYQQSLDQGLQFLIQYYNGEERAKGNILERFSAQQFPDLHSELNLSSLELGDSALYFCASSLGTPLDEQFFGPGTRLTVL.

V gene TRBV5-4 combines with J gene TRBJ2-1, with no clear D. Germline CDR1 and CDR2: SGHNT and YYREEE (reference sequence). V lost 1 base and J lost 6, with 11 bases in between. This CDR3 contains 14 residues. The CDR3 is CASSLSPRVNEQFF. The CDR3 DNA reads TGTGCCAGCAGCTTGAGTCCCCGGGTCAATGAGCAGTTCTTC.

This clonotype was picked up a small number of times. The chain carries TRBV20-1 and TRBJ2-1, with TRBD2 matching 7 bases. After removal of 0 bases from V and 3 bases from J, the junction contained 5 bases not matched to a gene. The CDR3 runs 15 residues. CDR1 and CDR2 from the germline V gene are DFQATT and SNEGSKA (reference sequence). CDR3 region: CSARDLASGYNEQFF. CDR3 DNA: TGCAGTGCTAGAGATTTGGCTAGCGGCTACAATGAGCAGTTCTTC.

This clonotype was seen a few times. The genes are TRBV20-1 and TRBJ2-1, with a possible D match to TRBD2 (6 bases). Germline loops: CDR1 DFQATT, CDR2 SNEGSKA (reference sequence). V was clipped by 6 bases and J by 4 bases, with 13 bases between them. This CDR3 contains 13 residues. As DNA, the CDR3 is TGCAGTGCCAACCCGGGACTTTACAATGAGCAGTTCTTC. It specifies CSANPGLYNEQFF.

The sample holds a few counts of this clonotype. V is TRBV12-3 or TRBV12-4 and J is TRBJ2-4, with 10 bases aligning to TRBD1. Trimming removed 8 bases from V and 4 bases from J; junction bases left unmatched: 14. The CDR3 sequence is 17 residues long. The DNA for the CDR3 is TGTGCCAGCCAACCTCCGTCCGGGACAGGGGCTAAAAACATTCAGTACTTC. Amino acids: CASQPPSGTGAKNIQYF.

The gene calls are TRBV7-2 and TRBJ2-7; TRBD2 matches at 10 bases. The V and J ends lost 1 base and 2 bases, in that order; junction bases with no gene match: 2. The CDR3 contains 15 residues. Germline V gene data show CDR1 as SGHTA and CDR2 as FQGNSA. In DNA, the CDR3 is TGTGCCAGCAGCTTAGAGACTAGCGGGCCCTACGAGCAGTACTTC. This codes for CASSLETSGPYEQYF.

The CDR3: CASSPVVGTDTQYF. In DNA, the CDR3 is TGTGCCAGCAGCCCGGTCGTTGGCACAGATACGCAGTATTTT. The V gene is TRBV7-9, the J gene TRBJ2-3; no clear D. Germline CDR1 SEHNR, CDR2 FQNEAQ (reference sequence). The V and J ends lost 5 bases and 1 base respectively, with 10 bases between them. The CDR3 is made up of 14 amino acids.

This clonotype occurred a few times. The gene calls are TRBV4-2 and TRBJ2-7; 11 nucleotides agree with TRBD2. This CDR3 has 15 residues. The ends lost 5 bases at V and 3 bases at J; junction bases unmatched: 6. Germline loops: CDR1 LGHNA, CDR2 YNFKEQ. CDR3 DNA sequence: TGTGCCAGCAGCTTACGACTAGCGGGGAACTACGAGCAGTACTTC. This translates into CASSLRLAGNYEQYF.

This chain links TRBV11-2 with TRBJ1-5, with D unresolved. This CDR3 is 14 amino acids long. Trimming removed 5 bases from V and 5 bases from J, with 13 bases in between. Germline V gives CDR1 SGHAT, CDR2 FQNNGV. In DNA form, the CDR3 reads TGTGCCAGCAGCAAGGACTGGGGATATCAGCCCCAGCATTTT. It specifies CASSKDWGYQPQHF.

The chain carries TRBV5-5 and TRBJ2-1; no clear D. This CDR3 region has 13 residues. Trimming cost V 0 bases and J 6 bases, with 7 bases left between them. Germline V lookup: CDR1 SGHKS, CDR2 YYEKEE (reference sequence). The CDR3 DNA is TGTGCCAGCAGCTTGGCGGAAATCAATGAGCAGTTCTTC. This codes for CASSLAEINEQFF.

This clonotype was seen only a few times. The J gene is TRBJ1-1, the V gene TRBV6-2 or TRBV6-3; tentative D call: TRBD1 (5 bases). V was pared by 2 bases and J by 6 bases, with 16 bases between. CDR1 and CDR2 from the germline V gene are MNHEY and SVGEGT. The CDR3 extends over 15 amino acids. The CDR3 region has the DNA TGTGCCAGCAGTTACGGGGCATTGGGCCTCTCTGAAGCTTTCTTT. Its translation: CASSYGALGLSEAFF.

This clonotype came up a few times. The J gene is TRBJ2-1, the V gene TRBV5-1, with a tentative D call TRBD2 (6 bases). Germline V gives CDR1 SGHRS, CDR2 YFSETQ. Trimming shortened V by 4 bases and J by 13 bases, and 15 bases separated the two germline ends. The CDR3 consists of 12 residues. CDR3 sequence (DNA): TGCGCCAGCAGCCCCGGGACTTTTATCCAGTTCTTC. Amino acids: CASSPGTFIQFF.

This clonotype was found a few times. J is TRBJ2-7 and V is TRBV12-3 or TRBV12-4, with D possibly matching TRBD2 (5 bases). The V gene lost 9 bases and the J gene lost 0 bases, with 15 bases spanning the gap. The length of the CDR3 is 14 residues. The CDR3 coding sequence is TGTGCCAGTACACCTCCCGGAGGCTCCTACGAGCAGTACTTC. This gives the protein CASTPPGGSYEQYF.